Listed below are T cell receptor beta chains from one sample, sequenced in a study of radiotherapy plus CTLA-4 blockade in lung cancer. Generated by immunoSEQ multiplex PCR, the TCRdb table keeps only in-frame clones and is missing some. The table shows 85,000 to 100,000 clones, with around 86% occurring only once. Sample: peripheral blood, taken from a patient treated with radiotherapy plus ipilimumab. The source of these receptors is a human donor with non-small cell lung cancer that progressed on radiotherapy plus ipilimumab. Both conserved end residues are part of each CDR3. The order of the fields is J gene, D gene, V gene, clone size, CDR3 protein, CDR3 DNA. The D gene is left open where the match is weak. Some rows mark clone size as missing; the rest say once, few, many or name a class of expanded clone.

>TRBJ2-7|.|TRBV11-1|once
CASSLTWDPSYEQYF
TGTGCCAGCAGCTTAACCTGGGACCCGTCCTACGAGCAGTACTTC
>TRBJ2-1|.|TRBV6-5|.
CASRRTGSSYNEQFF
TGTGCCAGCAGACGAACAGGGAGCTCCTACAATGAGCAGTTCTTC
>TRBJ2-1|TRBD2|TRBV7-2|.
CASSSRWGSGRAQEQFF
TGTGCCAGCAGCTCCCGTTGGGGTAGCGGGAGGGCCCAGGAGCAGTTCTTC
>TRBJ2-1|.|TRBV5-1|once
CASSSYGTANSDEQFF
TGCGCCAGCAGCTCTTACGGGACTGCGAATAGCGATGAGCAGTTCTTC
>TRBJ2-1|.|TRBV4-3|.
CASSPSRTRVEQFF
TGCGCCAGCAGCCCGAGCCGAACTAGGGTTGAGCAGTTCTTC
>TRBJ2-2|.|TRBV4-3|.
CASSQYRDRHTGELFF
TGCGCCAGCAGCCAGTACCGGGACCGGCACACCGGGGAGCTGTTTTTT
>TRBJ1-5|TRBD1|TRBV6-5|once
CASSRDRGTNQPQHF
TGTGCCAGCAGTAGGGACAGGGGAACAAATCAGCCCCAGCATTTT
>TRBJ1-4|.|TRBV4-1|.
CASSQSRATNEKLFF
TGCGCCAGCAGCCAATCCAGGGCAACTAATGAAAAACTGTTTTTT
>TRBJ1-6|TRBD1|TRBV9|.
CASSSGTAGSPLHF
TGTGCCAGCAGCTCCGGGACAGCGGGTTCACCCCTCCACTTT
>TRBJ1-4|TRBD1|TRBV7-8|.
CASSHRDRANEKLFF
TGTGCCAGCAGCCACCGGGACAGGGCTAATGAAAAACTGTTTTTT
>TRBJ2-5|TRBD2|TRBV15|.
CATSRDLAGGTETQYF
TGTGCCACCAGCAGAGACCTAGCGGGAGGCACGGAGACCCAGTACTTC
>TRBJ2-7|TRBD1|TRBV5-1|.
CASRTGDFSGEQYF
TGCGCCAGCAGGACAGGGGACTTCTCAGGCGAGCAGTACTTC
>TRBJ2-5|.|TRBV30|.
CAWSVLSQETQYF
TGTGCCTGGAGTGTACTATCCCAAGAGACCCAGTACTTC